A selection of T cell receptor beta chains follows, all from one sample in a study of long-term antiretroviral therapy in people with HIV. Assay: immunoSEQ multiplex PCR; the TCRdb copy retains only in-frame clones and omits some. Of some 28,000 clones in the sample, around 80% were seen once. The starting material was unsorted PBMCs, obtained 1.5 years before starting antiretroviral therapy. The receptor set was obtained from a man between 18 and 35 years old with HIV. Each CDR3 is given with its conserved first and last residue. Each record gives: CDR3 DNA, CDR3 protein, J gene, V gene, D gene, clone size. The D gene is left open where the match is weak. The listing skips clone size in some rows; elsewhere it reads once, few, many or a size class.

TGTGCTAGCAGCGTCGGACAGGGGTCCTACAATGAGCAGTTCTTC | CASSVGQGSYNEQFF | TRBJ2-1 | TRBV7-7 | TRBD1 | NA
TGTGCCAGCAGCGGGGGCAATCAGCCCCAGCATTTT | CASSGGNQPQHF | TRBJ1-5 | TRBV9 | NA | NA
TGTGCCAGCAGCGTAGATTTGTCGGGTCAGCCCCAGCATTTT | CASSVDLSGQPQHF | TRBJ1-5 | TRBV9 | NA | NA
TGTGCCAGCAGCTTAGAAGTGGGAGACAGAGGAAACACCATATATTTT | CASSLEVGDRGNTIYF | TRBJ1-3 | TRBV11-3 | NA | once
TGTGCCAGCAGCTTAGCACAGCCACCCCTCGACGAGCAGTACTTC | CASSLAQPPLDEQYF | TRBJ2-7 | TRBV7-6 | NA | NA
TGTGCCAGCAGCTCCCGGACTAGCGGGAGAGGAAATGAGCAGTTCTTC | CASSSRTSGRGNEQFF | TRBJ2-1 | TRBV5-4 | TRBD2 | NA
TGTGCCAGCAGCCAAGCAGGGGCTGGGACAGATACGCAGTATTTT | CASSQAGAGTDTQYF | TRBJ2-3 | TRBV14 | NA | NA
TGCGCCAGCAGCAGACAGGGGGCAAGCCAAGAGACCCAGTACTTC | CASSRQGASQETQYF | TRBJ2-5 | TRBV5-1 | TRBD1 | NA
TGTGCCAGCAGTTTGATCGGACGGGAGCAGTACTTC | CASSLIGREQYF | TRBJ2-7 | TRBV5-4 | NA | few
TGTGCCAGCTCACCACCTCGATCAGGGACGGCTAATGAAAAACTGTTTTTT | CASSPPRSGTANEKLFF | TRBJ1-4 | TRBV18 | NA | NA
TGTGCCAGCAGCTTCGACAGGGCCTCCTACGAGCAGTACTTC | CASSFDRASYEQYF | TRBJ2-7 | TRBV5-4 | TRBD1 | NA
TGTGCCAGTAGTATCGTGGGGCCGACAAAACTGTTTTTT | CASSIVGPTKLFF | TRBJ1-4 | TRBV19 | NA | NA
TGTGCCAGCTCACTATACCAGGGGAAAAATGAGCAGTTCTTC | CASSLYQGKNEQFF | TRBJ2-1 | TRBV18 | NA | NA
TGTGCCAGCAGTCGGGTGAACAACCCGAACACTGAAGCTTTCTTT | CASSRVNNPNTEAFF | TRBJ1-1 | TRBV28 | NA | NA
TGTGCCAGCAGCTTATTAAGCAGGGGGCTGGTTGGCTACACCTTC | CASSLLSRGLVGYTF | TRBJ1-2 | TRBV13 | TRBD1 | NA
TGTGCCAGCAGTAACGGCAATGAGCAGTTCTTC | CASSNGNEQFF | TRBJ2-1 | TRBV6-6 | NA | NA
TGCGCCAGCAGCCAAGAGACAGGGGGCCGCTACACCTTC | CASSQETGGRYTF | TRBJ1-2 | TRBV4-3 | TRBD1 | NA
TGCGCCAGCAGCCAGGAGCCGGGCGGGAGGCTCGGTGAGCAGTTCTTC | CASSQEPGGRLGEQFF | TRBJ2-1 | TRBV4-3 | TRBD2 | NA
TGTGCCAGCAGCGTGGGACAGGGAGCAACTAATGAAAAACTGTTTTTT | CASSVGQGATNEKLFF | TRBJ1-4 | TRBV7-9 | TRBD1 | NA
TGTGCCAGCAGCTCTCCTAGCGGGGTTCAAGAGACCCAGTACTTC | CASSSPSGVQETQYF | TRBJ2-5 | TRBV5-4 | TRBD2 | NA
TGTGCTAGCAGCAAAAATCCGACACCGAGCTCCTACAATGAGCAGTTCTTC | CASSKNPTPSSYNEQFF | TRBJ2-1 | TRBV7-7 | NA | NA
TGTGCCAGCAGCGCCCTAGGACTAGCGGGTAACTACGAGCAGTACTTC | CASSALGLAGNYEQYF | TRBJ2-7 | TRBV9 | TRBD2 | NA
TGCGCCAGCTCTCCGGCCCCAAGGCAGACTAATTCACCCCTCCACTTT | CASSPAPRQTNSPLHF | TRBJ1-6 | TRBV5-1 | NA | NA
TGCGCCAGCAGCCAAGATCGGGGAGGGCCTGAAGCTTTCTTT | CASSQDRGGPEAFF | TRBJ1-1 | TRBV4-1 | NA | NA
TGTGCCATCAGTGGGGACTCCTACAATGAGCAGTTCTTC | CAISGDSYNEQFF | TRBJ2-1 | TRBV10-3 | NA | NA
TGTGCCAGCACCATGCTAGGCTCCTACGAGCAGTACTTC | CASTMLGSYEQYF | TRBJ2-7 | TRBV5-6 | NA | NA
TGTGCCTGGAGTCCAGGAGATGAAAAACTGTTTTTT | CAWSPGDEKLFF | TRBJ1-4 | TRBV30 | NA | NA
TGTGCCAGTAGTATATGGCAGGGCTTCACCGGGGAGCTGTTTTTT | CASSIWQGFTGELFF | TRBJ2-2 | TRBV19 | NA | NA
TGTGCGCGGGGACGGTCAAGCTCTGGGGCCAACGTCCTGACTTTC | CARGRSSSGANVLTF | TRBJ2-6 | TRBV30 | NA | NA
TGTGCCAGCAGTTACTCTGGGGATCAGCCCCAGCATTTT | CASSYSGDQPQHF | TRBJ1-5 | TRBV6-6 | NA | few
TGCGCCAGCAGTGAAGTAGCGGGAGGCTACGAGCAGTACTTC | CASSEVAGGYEQYF | TRBJ2-7 | TRBV10-2 | TRBD2 | NA
TGTGCCAGTAGTATTATAGGGACTTCACATGGCTACACCTTC | CASSIIGTSHGYTF | TRBJ1-2 | TRBV19 | NA | few
TGTGCCAGCAGCCAAGTTGGGGGCGCGGTCCGTGGAAACACCATATATTTT | CASSQVGGAVRGNTIYF | TRBJ1-3 | TRBV4-2 | NA | NA
TGCGCCAGCAGCCCAACCCAGGACAGGGACGCAGAGACCCAGTACTTC | CASSPTQDRDAETQYF | TRBJ2-5 | TRBV5-1 | TRBD1 | NA
TGTGCCAGCAGCCCCGGGACAGTCCAAGAGACCCAGTACTTC | CASSPGTVQETQYF | TRBJ2-5 | TRBV11-1 | TRBD1 | NA
TGCAGCGCCATTGCAGGATACGAGCAGTACTTC | CSAIAGYEQYF | TRBJ2-7 | TRBV29-1 | NA | NA
TGTGCCAGCAGCTTACGTCGGGACAGGGCGGGGGAGACCCAGTACTTC | CASSLRRDRAGETQYF | TRBJ2-5 | TRBV7-2 | TRBD1 | NA
TGTGCCAGCAGGGCCCCGATAGCGGGAGGGCCCCCAGATACGCAGTATTTT | CASRAPIAGGPPDTQYF | TRBJ2-3 | TRBV27 | TRBD2 | medium-sized
TGTGCCAGCAGCACCGACAGGGGACGCACAGATACGCAGTATTTT | CASSTDRGRTDTQYF | TRBJ2-3 | TRBV13 | TRBD1 | NA
TGTGCCAGCAGTCCCCTCTGGGGGGCCTACGAGCAGTACTTC | CASSPLWGAYEQYF | TRBJ2-7 | TRBV27 | NA | NA
TGTGCCAGCAGCGGCCGGGACAGGCCCGGCGAGCAGTACTTC | CASSGRDRPGEQYF | TRBJ2-7 | TRBV9 | TRBD1 | NA
TGTGCCAGTCACAGCGGGAGTTCTAACAATGAGCAGTTCTTC | CASHSGSSNNEQFF | TRBJ2-1 | TRBV19 | TRBD2 | NA
TGCGCCAGCAGCCAAGATCCTACATCCGGTAATGAGCAGTTCTTC | CASSQDPTSGNEQFF | TRBJ2-1 | TRBV4-1 | NA | few
TGTGCCAGCAGTTATTACGGGGGCGGAGAGACCCAGTACTTC | CASSYYGGGETQYF | TRBJ2-5 | TRBV6-6 | NA | once
TGTGCCAGCAGCGTGATGGGGACCGGGGAGCTGTTTTTT | CASSVMGTGELFF | TRBJ2-2 | TRBV9 | NA | once
TGTGCCAGCAGTTCCCCCGGACAGACCTACGAGCAGTACTTC | CASSSPGQTYEQYF | TRBJ2-7 | TRBV28 | NA | NA
TGTGCCAGCTCACCGCATACTAATGAAAAACTGTTTTTT | CASSPHTNEKLFF | TRBJ1-4 | TRBV18 | NA | NA
TGTGCCAGCAACGAGGCCTACAATCAGCCCCAGCATTTT | CASNEAYNQPQHF | TRBJ1-5 | TRBV2 | NA | medium-sized
TGCGCCAGCAGTGTGGACAGTTACACTGAAGCTTTCTTT | CASSVDSYTEAFF | TRBJ1-1 | TRBV10-1 | NA | NA
TGTGCCAGCAGCTTCAACCCCACAGAGGAATACGAGCAGTACTTC | CASSFNPTEEYEQYF | TRBJ2-7 | TRBV5-8 | NA | NA
TGCGCCAGCAGCCAAGGTTACGTACTTGGGACACCCTCCTACGAGCAGTACTTC | CASSQGYVLGTPSYEQYF | TRBJ2-7 | TRBV4-3 | NA | NA
TGTGCCAGCAGTTTAAGGACAGGGGGTAACTATGGCTACACCTTC | CASSLRTGGNYGYTF | TRBJ1-2 | TRBV27 | TRBD1 | NA
TGTGCCAGCAGCCCCGGGTTAACGCGGGGAGGGACCCAGTACTTC | CASSPGLTRGGTQYF | TRBJ2-5 | TRBV27 | NA | NA
TGTGCCAGCAGTTCATTTCCCCGGACAGGGATCGGCTCACCCCTCCACTTT | CASSSFPRTGIGSPLHF | TRBJ1-6 | TRBV27 | TRBD1 | NA
TGCGCCAGCAGCGTCCCCGGCACCTACGAGCAGTACTTC | CASSVPGTYEQYF | TRBJ2-7 | TRBV4-1 | NA | NA